This T cell receptor (beta chain) was found in a study of blood T cell repertoires in COVID-19. Overall study context: T cells, B-cell-depleted T cells, or PBMCs provided the cDNA or gDNA that served as material.

Sequencing used immunoSEQ multiplex PCR; TCRdb keeps in-frame clones, though not all of them. The sample carries a few hundred thousand clones, approximately 86% recorded once. V was clipped by 2 bases and J by 7 bases, with 29 bases between them. The CDR3 is 20 residues long. Per germline, CDR1 SGHVS and CDR2 FQNEAQ. In its sample, this clone was seen once. What was sequenced was peripheral blood. The clonotype originates from a woman in her twenties or thirties who had recovered from COVID-19. The V and J genes are TRBV7-8 and TRBJ1-4; D perhaps matches TRBD1 (6 bases). This CDR3 reads CASSLRLRDTVLLGPEKLFF. In DNA, the CDR3 is TGTGCCAGCAGCTTACGTCTTCGGGACACGGTTTTATTGGGCCCTGAAAAACTGTTTTTT.